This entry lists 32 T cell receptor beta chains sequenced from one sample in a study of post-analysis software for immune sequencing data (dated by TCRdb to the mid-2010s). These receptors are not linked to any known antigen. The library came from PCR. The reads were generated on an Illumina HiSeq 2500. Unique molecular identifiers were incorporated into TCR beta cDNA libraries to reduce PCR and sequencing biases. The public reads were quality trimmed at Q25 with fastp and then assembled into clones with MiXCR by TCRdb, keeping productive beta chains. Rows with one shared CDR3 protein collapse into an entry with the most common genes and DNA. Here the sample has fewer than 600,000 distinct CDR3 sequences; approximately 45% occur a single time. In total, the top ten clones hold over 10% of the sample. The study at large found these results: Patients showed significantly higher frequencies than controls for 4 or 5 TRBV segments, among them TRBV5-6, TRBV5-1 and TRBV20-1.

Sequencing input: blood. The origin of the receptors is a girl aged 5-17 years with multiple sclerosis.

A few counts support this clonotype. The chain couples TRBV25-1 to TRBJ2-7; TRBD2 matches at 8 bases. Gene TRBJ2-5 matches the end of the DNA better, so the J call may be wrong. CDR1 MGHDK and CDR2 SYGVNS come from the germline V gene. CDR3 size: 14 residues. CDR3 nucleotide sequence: TGTGCCAGCAGTGAATCGGGAGGGTGGGAGACCCAGTACTTC. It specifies CASSESGGWETQYF.

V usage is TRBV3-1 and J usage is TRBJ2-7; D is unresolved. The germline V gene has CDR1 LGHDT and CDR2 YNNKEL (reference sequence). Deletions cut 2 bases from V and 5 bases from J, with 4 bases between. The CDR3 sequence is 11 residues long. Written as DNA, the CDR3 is TGTGCCAGCAGCCAATATAACGAGCAGTACTTC. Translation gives CASSQYNEQYF.

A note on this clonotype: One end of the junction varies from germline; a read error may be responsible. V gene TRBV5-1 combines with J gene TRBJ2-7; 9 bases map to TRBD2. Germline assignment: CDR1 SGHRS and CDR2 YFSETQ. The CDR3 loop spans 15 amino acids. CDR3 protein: CASSFGASGKPEQYF. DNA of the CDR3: TGCGCCAGCAGCTTCGGGGCTAGCGGGAAACCCGAGCAGTACTTT.

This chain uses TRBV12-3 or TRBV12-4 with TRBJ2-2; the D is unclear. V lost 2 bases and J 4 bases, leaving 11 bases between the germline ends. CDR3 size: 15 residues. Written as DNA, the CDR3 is TGTGCCAGCAGTTTAACATCCCCGGGCACCGGGGAGCTGTTTTTT. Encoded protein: CASSLTSPGTGELFF.

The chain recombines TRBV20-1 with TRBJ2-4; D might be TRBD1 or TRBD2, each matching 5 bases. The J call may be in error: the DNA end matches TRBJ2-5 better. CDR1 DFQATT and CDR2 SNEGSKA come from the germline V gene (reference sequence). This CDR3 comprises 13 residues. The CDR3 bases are TGCAGTGCCCCACTAGGGGCCAAGGAGACCCAGTACTTC. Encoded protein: CSAPLGAKETQYF.

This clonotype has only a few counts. The CDR3 spells CASSRTGTHYGYTF. CDR3 bases: TGTGCCAGCAGTAGGACAGGGACCCACTATGGCTACACCTTC. The chain links TRBV12-3 or TRBV12-4 to TRBJ1-2; 8 bases align to TRBD1. With V trimmed by 5 bases and J by 3 bases, 5 bases remained unmatched. The CDR3 has 14 residues.

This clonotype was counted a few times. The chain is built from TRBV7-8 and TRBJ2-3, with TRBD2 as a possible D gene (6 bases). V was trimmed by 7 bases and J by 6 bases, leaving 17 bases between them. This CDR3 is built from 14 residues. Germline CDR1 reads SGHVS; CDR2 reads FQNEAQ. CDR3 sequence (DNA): TGTGCCAGCACTCCGGGAGCGGTGGGGGATACGCAGTATTTT. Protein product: CASTPGAVGDTQYF.

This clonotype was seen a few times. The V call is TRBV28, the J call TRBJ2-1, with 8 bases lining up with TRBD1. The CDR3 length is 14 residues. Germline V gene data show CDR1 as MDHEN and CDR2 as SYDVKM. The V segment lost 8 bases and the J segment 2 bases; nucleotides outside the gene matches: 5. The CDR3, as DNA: TGTGCCAGCCGCGCCAGGGGGCCCTACAATGAGCAGTTCTTC. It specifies CASRARGPYNEQFF. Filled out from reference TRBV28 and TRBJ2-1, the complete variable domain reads DVKVTQSSRYLVKRTGEKVFLECVQDMDHENMFWYRQDPGLGLRLIYFSYDVKMKEKGDIPEGYSVSREKKERFSLILESASTNQTSMYLCASRARGPYNEQFFGPGTRLTVL.

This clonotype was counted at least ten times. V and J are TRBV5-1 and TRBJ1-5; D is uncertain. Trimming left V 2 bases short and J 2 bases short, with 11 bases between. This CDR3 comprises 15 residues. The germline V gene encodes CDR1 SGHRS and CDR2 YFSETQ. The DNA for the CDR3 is TGCGCCAGCAGCTTCGATGGGCAGGGCAATCAGCCCCAGCATTTT. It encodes CASSFDGQGNQPQHF.

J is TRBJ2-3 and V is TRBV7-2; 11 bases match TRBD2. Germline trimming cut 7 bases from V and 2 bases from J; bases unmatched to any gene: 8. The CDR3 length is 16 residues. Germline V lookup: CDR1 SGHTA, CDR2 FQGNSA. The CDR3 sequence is CASNPLAGGVTDTQYF. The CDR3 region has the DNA TGTGCCAGCAACCCCCTAGCGGGAGGAGTCACAGATACGCAGTATTTT.

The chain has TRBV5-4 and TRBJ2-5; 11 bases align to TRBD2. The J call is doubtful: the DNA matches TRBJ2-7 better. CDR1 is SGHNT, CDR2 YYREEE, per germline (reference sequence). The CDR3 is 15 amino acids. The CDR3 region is CASSWLAGGTYEQYF. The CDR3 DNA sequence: TGTGCCAGCAGCTGGCTAGCGGGAGGTACCTACGAGCAGTACTTC.

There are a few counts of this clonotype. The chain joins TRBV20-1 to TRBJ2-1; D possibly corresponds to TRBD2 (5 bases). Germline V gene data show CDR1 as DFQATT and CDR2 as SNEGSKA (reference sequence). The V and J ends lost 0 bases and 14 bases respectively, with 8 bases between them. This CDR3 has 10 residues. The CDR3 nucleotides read TGCAGTGCTAGAGATTTGCGGGAGTTCTTC. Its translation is CSARDLREFF.

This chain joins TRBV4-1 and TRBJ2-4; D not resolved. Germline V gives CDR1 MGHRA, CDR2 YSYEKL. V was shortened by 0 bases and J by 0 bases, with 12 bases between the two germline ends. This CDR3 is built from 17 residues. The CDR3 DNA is TGCGCCAGCAGCCAAGAGACGGCAATACTAGCCAAAAACATTCAGTACTTC. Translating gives CASSQETAILAKNIQYF.

CDR3 protein: CASSHLTGHYEQYF. The CDR3 DNA sequence: TGTGCCAGCAGTCACCTGACAGGGCACTACGAGCAGTACTTC. This rearrangement joins TRBV6-5 to TRBJ2-5; 7 bases map to TRBD1. The better agreement between TRBJ2-7 and the DNA end casts doubt on the J call. Germline lookup yields CDR1 MNHEY and CDR2 SVGAGI. This CDR3 comprises 14 residues.

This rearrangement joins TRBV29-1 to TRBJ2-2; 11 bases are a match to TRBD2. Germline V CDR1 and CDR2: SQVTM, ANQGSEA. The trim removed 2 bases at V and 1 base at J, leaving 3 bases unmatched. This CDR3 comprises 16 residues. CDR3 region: CSVEPLAGGNTGELFF. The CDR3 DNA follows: TGCAGCGTTGAACCTCTAGCGGGAGGGAACACCGGGGAGCTGTTTTTT.

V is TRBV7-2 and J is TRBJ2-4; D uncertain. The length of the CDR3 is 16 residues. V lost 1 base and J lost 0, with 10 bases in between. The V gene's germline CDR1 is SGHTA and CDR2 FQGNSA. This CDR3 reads CASSLDYLLAKNIQYF. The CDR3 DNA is TGTGCCAGCAGCTTAGACTATCTACTAGCCAAAAACATTCAGTACTTC. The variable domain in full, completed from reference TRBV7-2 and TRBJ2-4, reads GAGVSQSPSNKVTEKGKDVELRCDPISGHTALYWYRQSLGQGLEFLIYFQGNSAPDKSGLPSDRFSAERTGGSVSTLTIQRTQQEDSAVYLCASSLDYLLAKNIQYFGAGTRLSVL.

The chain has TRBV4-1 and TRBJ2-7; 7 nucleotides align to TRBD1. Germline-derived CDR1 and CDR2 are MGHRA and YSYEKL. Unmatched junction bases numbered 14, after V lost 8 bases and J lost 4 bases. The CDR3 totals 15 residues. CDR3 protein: CASAPGPGTAYEQYF. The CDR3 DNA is TGCGCCAGCGCGCCGGGACCTGGGACAGCATACGAGCAGTACTTC.

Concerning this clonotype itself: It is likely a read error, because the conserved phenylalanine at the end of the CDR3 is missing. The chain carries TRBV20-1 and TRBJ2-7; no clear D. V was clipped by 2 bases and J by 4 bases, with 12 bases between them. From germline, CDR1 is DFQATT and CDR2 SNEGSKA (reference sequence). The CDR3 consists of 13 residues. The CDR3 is CSARHLEEYEQYC. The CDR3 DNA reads TGCAGTGCTAGACATCTCGAGGAGTACGAGCAGTACTGC.

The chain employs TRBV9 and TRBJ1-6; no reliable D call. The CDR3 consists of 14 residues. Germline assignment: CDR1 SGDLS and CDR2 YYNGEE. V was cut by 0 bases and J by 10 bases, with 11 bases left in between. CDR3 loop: CASSVGHLESPLHF. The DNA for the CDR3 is TGTGCCAGCAGCGTAGGACACCTTGAATCACCCCTCCACTTT.

In nucleotides, the CDR3 is TGTGCCAGCAGCTTGGGACACCAAGATAAGCAGTTCTTC. Encoded protein: CASSLGHQDKQFF. V usage is TRBV7-3 and J usage is TRBJ2-1, with D maybe TRBD1 (6 bases). The CDR3 has 13 residues. Trimming shortened V by 3 bases and J by 11 bases, and 14 bases separated the two germline ends. CDR1 is SGHTA, CDR2 FQGTGA, per germline.

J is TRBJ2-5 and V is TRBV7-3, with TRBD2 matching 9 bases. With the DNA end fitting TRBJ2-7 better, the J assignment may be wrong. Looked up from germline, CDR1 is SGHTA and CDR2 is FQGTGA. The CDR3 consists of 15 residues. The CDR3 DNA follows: TGTGCCAGCAGCCTCTCAGCGGGAGGACTCTACGAGCAGTACTTC. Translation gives CASSLSAGGLYEQYF.

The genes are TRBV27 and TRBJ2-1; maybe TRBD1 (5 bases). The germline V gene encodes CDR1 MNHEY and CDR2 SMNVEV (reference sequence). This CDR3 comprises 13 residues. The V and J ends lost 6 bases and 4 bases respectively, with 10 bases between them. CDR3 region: CASRPQVYNEQFF. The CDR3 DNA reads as TGTGCCAGCAGGCCACAGGTTTACAATGAGCAGTTCTTC.

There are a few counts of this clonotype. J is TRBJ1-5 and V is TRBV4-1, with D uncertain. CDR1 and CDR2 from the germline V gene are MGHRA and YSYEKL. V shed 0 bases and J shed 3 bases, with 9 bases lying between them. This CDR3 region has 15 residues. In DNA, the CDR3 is TGCGCCAGCAGCCAAGATCCCACGAACAATCAGCCCCAGCATTTT. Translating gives CASSQDPTNNQPQHF.

The CDR3 protein is CASGLLTGTTDTQYF. In DNA, the CDR3 is TGTGCTAGTGGTTTGCTAACAGGGACGACAGATACGCAGTATTTT. The chain recombines TRBV12-5 with TRBJ2-3; possible D gene TRBD1, 6 bases. V lost 2 bases to trimming and J lost 3 bases, with 12 bases between them. The CDR3 extends over 15 amino acids. Germline loops: CDR1 LGHNT, CDR2 FRNRAP. The full variable domain, its missing parts supplied by reference TRBV12-5 and TRBJ2-3, is DARVTQTPRHKVTEMGQEVTMRCQPILGHNTVFWYRQTMMQGLELLAYFRNRAPLDDSGMPKDRFSAEMPDATLATLKIQPSEPRDSAVYFCASGLLTGTTDTQYFGPGTRLTVL.

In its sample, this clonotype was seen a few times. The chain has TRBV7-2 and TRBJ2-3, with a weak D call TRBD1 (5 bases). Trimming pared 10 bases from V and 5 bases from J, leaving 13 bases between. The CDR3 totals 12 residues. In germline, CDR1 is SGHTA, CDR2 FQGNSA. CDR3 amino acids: CATADNRDTQYF. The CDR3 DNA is TGTGCCACCGCGGACAACAGAGATACGCAGTATTTT.

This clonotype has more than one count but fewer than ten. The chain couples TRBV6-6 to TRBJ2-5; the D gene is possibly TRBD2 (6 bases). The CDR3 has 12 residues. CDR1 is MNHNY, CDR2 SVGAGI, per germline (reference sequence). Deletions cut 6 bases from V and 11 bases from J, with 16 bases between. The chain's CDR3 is CASSQTRGEQYF. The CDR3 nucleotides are TGTGCCAGCAGCCAGACTAGGGGAGAGCAGTACTTC.

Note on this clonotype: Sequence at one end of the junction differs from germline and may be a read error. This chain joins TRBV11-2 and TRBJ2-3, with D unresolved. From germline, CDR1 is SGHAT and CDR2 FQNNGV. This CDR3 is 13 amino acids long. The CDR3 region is CASSSMQLDTQYF. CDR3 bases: TGTGCCAGTAGCTCGATGCAGCTGGATACGCAGTATTTT.

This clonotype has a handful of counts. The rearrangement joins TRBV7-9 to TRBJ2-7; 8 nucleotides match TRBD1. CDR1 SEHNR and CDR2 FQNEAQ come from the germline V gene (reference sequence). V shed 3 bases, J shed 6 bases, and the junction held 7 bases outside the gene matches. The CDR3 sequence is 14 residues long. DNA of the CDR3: TGTGCCAGCAGCTTGGCGACAGGGACAGGCGAGCAGTACTTC. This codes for CASSLATGTGEQYF.

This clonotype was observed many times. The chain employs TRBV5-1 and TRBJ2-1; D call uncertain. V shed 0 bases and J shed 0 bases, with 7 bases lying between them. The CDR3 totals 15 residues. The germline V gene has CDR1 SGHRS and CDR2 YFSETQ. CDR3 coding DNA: TGCGCCAGCAGCTTGGGAAGTGGCTCCTACAATGAGCAGTTCTTC. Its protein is CASSLGSGSYNEQFF.

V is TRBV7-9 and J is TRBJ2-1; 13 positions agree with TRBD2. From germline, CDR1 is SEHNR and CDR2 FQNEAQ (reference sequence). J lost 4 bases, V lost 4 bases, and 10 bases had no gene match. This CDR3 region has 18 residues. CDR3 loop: CASSSGLAGVKVYNEQFF. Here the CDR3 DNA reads TGTGCCAGCAGCTCTGGACTAGCGGGAGTTAAAGTTTACAATGAGCAGTTCTTC.

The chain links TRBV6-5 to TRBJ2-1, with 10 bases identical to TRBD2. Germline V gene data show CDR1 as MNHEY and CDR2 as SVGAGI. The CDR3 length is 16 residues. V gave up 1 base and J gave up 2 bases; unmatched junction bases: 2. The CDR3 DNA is TGTGCCAGCAGTTACTTGAGCGGGAGGGCCTACAATGAGCAGTTCTTC. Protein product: CASSYLSGRAYNEQFF.

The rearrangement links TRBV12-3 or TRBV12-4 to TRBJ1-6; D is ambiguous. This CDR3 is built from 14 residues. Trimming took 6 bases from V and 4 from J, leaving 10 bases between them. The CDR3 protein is CASSPSGYNSPLHF. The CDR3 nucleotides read TGTGCCAGCAGCCCCTCTGGGTATAATTCACCCCTCCACTTT.